These 21 T cell receptor beta chains came from one sample sequenced in a study of cytomegalovirus exposure and HLA in healthy donors. A multiplex PCR was run with 60 Vbeta primers and 13 Jbeta primers. The repertoire was sequenced with immunoSEQ multiplex PCR; TCRdb's copy has only in-frame clones and lacks some. The sample carries some 200,000 clones, roughly 8.7% recorded once. What was sequenced was PBMCs. Every receptor here comes from a woman aged 25 to 39 in good health and CMV-seropositive.

The sample holds a few counts of this clone. The chain carries TRBV9 and TRBJ2-7, with 7 bases identical to TRBD2. The CDR3 contains 17 residues. With 2 bases clipped from V and 2 bases from J, the junction kept 13 bases outside the gene matches. Germline V gene data show CDR1 as SGDLS and CDR2 as YYNGEE. The CDR3 region is CASSVSHQQLAPYEQYF. CDR3 DNA: TGTGCCAGCAGCGTTAGCCATCAACAACTAGCGCCCTACGAGCAGTACTTC.

This clone occurred a few times. The chain uses TRBV5-1 and TRBJ2-1, with D possibly matching TRBD1 (6 bases). CDR1 is SGHRS, CDR2 YFSETQ, per germline. This CDR3 is built from 14 residues. Trimming stripped 2 bases from V and 2 bases from J, with 8 bases between. This chain's CDR3 is CASSFTGTYNEQFF. CDR3 bases: TGCGCCAGCAGCTTTACAGGGACCTACAATGAGCAGTTCTTC. The variable domain in full, completed from reference TRBV5-1 and TRBJ2-1, reads KAGVTQTPRYLIKTRGQQVTLSCSPISGHRSVSWYQQTPGQGLQFLFEYFSETQRNKGNFPGRFSGRQFSNSRSEMNVSTLELGDSALYLCASSFTGTYNEQFFGPGTRLTVL.

This clone was picked up many times. The J gene is TRBJ2-7, the V gene TRBV27; 9 bases fit TRBD1. CDR3 length: 15 residues. Germline loops: CDR1 MNHEY, CDR2 SMNVEV (reference sequence). V trimming: 6 bases; J trimming: 3 bases; junction bases outside the gene matches: 9. The CDR3 bases are TGTGCCAGCAGGAGAACCGGGACAGGGATCTACGAGCAGTACTTC. Translated: CASRRTGTGIYEQYF.

This chain connects TRBV5-1 to TRBJ2-3; 10 positions agree with TRBD2. V gave up 2 bases and J gave up 4 bases; unmatched junction bases: 7. The germline CDR1 and CDR2 sequences are SGHRS and YFSETQ. This CDR3 has 16 residues. CDR3 sequence reads: CASSLSGTSAADTQYF. CDR3 sequence (DNA): TGCGCCAGCAGCTTATCGGGGACTAGCGCGGCAGATACGCAGTATTTT.

This chain joins TRBV6-5 and TRBJ2-5; TRBD1 is a possible D gene (5 bases). Germline CDR1 and CDR2: MNHEY and SVGAGI. Trimming cost V 2 bases and J 3 bases, with 10 bases left between them. The CDR3 is 14 residues long. CDR3 residues: CASSYGVREETQYF. The CDR3 coding sequence is TGTGCCAGCAGTTACGGCGTCAGGGAAGAGACCCAGTACTTC.

This clone was seen a handful of times. The rearrangement uses TRBV10-3 and TRBJ2-2; weak D call: TRBD2 (6 bases). Trimming took 8 bases from V and 0 from J, leaving 13 bases between them. Germline V gene sequence: CDR1 ENHRY, CDR2 SYGVKD. This CDR3 is 15 amino acids long. CDR3 protein: CAIGLAITNTGELFF. The CDR3 DNA reads TGTGCCATCGGTCTAGCGATTACGAACACCGGGGAGCTGTTTTTT.

The chain is built from TRBV27 and TRBJ2-7; 7 bases line up with TRBD1. CDR3 size: 16 residues. Germline CDR1 and CDR2: MNHEY and SMNVEV (reference sequence). Losses at the gene ends were 7 bases for V and 3 bases for J; bases not matched to a gene: 15. The CDR3 spells CASTCKTCDRDYEQYF. The CDR3 region has the DNA TGTGCCAGCACCTGCAAGACATGCGACAGGGACTACGAGCAGTACTTC.

This clone was observed a handful of times. The chain uses TRBV4-1 and TRBJ2-1, with 10 bases fitting TRBD2. The V segment lost 0 bases and the J segment 4 bases; nucleotides outside the gene matches: 3. Germline values: CDR1 MGHRA, CDR2 YSYEKL. The CDR3 runs to 16 residues. The CDR3 nucleotides are TGCGCCAGCAGCCAAGACGGAGCGGGAGGGTACAATGAGCAGTTCTTC. It encodes CASSQDGAGGYNEQFF.

V usage is TRBV21-1 and J usage is TRBJ1-1; the D call in the table, TRBD1, was not verified against the DNA. TRBV21-1 has pseudogene status. The length of the CDR3 is 20 residues. The CDR3 sequence is CASSKDPLRGNGDLNTEAFF. The CDR3 nucleotides are TGTGCCAGCAGCAAAGATCCCCTGAGGGGGAATGGGGACCTCAACACTGAAGCTTTCTTT.

This chain links TRBV18 with TRBJ2-1; D is possibly TRBD2 (5 bases). Trimming shortened V by 0 bases and J by 3 bases, and 12 bases separated the two germline ends. The germline V gene has CDR1 KGHSH and CDR2 LQKENI. CDR3 length equals 16 residues. The CDR3 region is CASSPPTGSVYNEQFF. The CDR3 DNA reads as TGTGCCAGCTCACCACCGACGGGATCCGTCTACAATGAGCAGTTCTTC.

The chain has TRBV12-5 and TRBJ1-1; the D is unclear. V lost 10 bases and J lost 0, with 12 bases in between. Looked up from germline, CDR1 is LGHNT and CDR2 is FRNRAP. This CDR3 contains 13 residues. The CDR3 coding sequence is TGTGCTATAGACACGGCCATGAACACTGAAGCTTTCTTT. Its protein product is CAIDTAMNTEAFF.

This clone came up a few times. In DNA form, the CDR3 reads TGTGCCAGCTCACCACTCCGGGGGGGGGACACTGAAGCTTTCTTT. Its translation is CASSPLRGGDTEAFF. The chain recombines TRBV18 with TRBJ1-1, with a weak D call TRBD1 (5 bases). The CDR3 contains 15 residues. V lost 1 base to trimming and J lost 3 bases, with 12 bases between them. Germline lookup yields CDR1 KGHSH and CDR2 LQKENI.

The sample holds a few counts of this clone. CDR3 residues: CASSFGLGEGEQYF. The DNA for the CDR3 is TGTGCCAGCAGCTTCGGACTAGGTGAGGGCGAGCAGTACTTC. The V and J genes are TRBV5-6 and TRBJ2-7, with 7 bases matching TRBD2. The J segment lost 6 bases and the V segment lost 2 bases, leaving 8 bases of the junction unmatched. This CDR3 has 14 amino acids. Germline assignment: CDR1 SGHDT and CDR2 YYEEEE.

This clone was counted between two and nine times. Here the CDR3 DNA reads TGTGCCATCAGTGACCACACCGGGACTAGCGGGAACCGGATGAACGAGCAGTACTTC. Its translation is CAISDHTGTSGNRMNEQYF. The chain couples TRBV10-3 to TRBJ2-7, with 13 bases fitting TRBD2. The V segment lost 3 bases and the J segment 5 bases; nucleotides outside the gene matches: 16. CDR1 and CDR2 from the germline V gene are ENHRY and SYGVKD. The CDR3 length is 19 residues.

The count of this clone is one. This chain uses TRBV6-1 with TRBJ1-6, with TRBD1 matching 10 bases. Germline CDR1 MNHNS, CDR2 SASEGT. The CDR3 is 16 residues long. Germline trimming cut 4 bases from V and 10 bases from J; bases unmatched to any gene: 10. The CDR3 DNA reads as TGTGCCAGCAGTGCTCGGGACAGGGGAAGGACGTCACCCCTCCACTTT. Encoded protein: CASSARDRGRTSPLHF.

In its sample, this clone was seen a few times. The chain joins TRBV27 to TRBJ2-1; a possible D gene is TRBD1 (5 bases). The CDR3 consists of 14 residues. Germline V gene lookup returns CDR1 MNHEY and CDR2 SMNVEV (reference sequence). Trimming left V 0 bases short and J 4 bases short, with 7 bases between. The CDR3 here is CASSLSRGYNEQFF. In nucleotides, the CDR3 is TGTGCCAGCAGTTTATCAAGGGGATACAATGAGCAGTTCTTC.

In its sample, this clone was seen a few times. The junction differs from germline at one of its ends, possibly a read error. This CDR3 is also generated by other DNA sequences in the sample. The chain recombines TRBV10-3 with TRBJ2-5, with D unresolved. The CDR3 contains 12 residues. Germline CDR1 reads ENHRY; CDR2 reads SYGVKD. The CDR3 loop reads CAISETTETQYF. DNA of the CDR3: TGTGCAATCAGTGAGACAACAGAGACCCAGTACTTC.

The CDR3 DNA follows: TGTGCCAGCTCACACCTCACTAGCGGGAGTATGTACACCGGGGAGCTGTTTTTT. This gives the protein CASSHLTSGSMYTGELFF. The chain couples TRBV18 to TRBJ2-2; 11 bases are a match to TRBD2. CDR1 is KGHSH and CDR2 is LQKENI in the germline V gene. There are 18 residues in the CDR3. V was pared by 4 bases and J by 3 bases, with 10 bases of the junction left unmatched. Full variable domain (outside the CDR3, taken from reference TRBV18 and TRBJ2-2): NAGVMQNPRHLVRRRGQEARLRCSPMKGHSHVYWYRQLPEEGLKFMVYLQKENIIDESGMPKERFSAEFPKEGPSILRIQQVVRGDSAAYFCASSHLTSGSMYTGELFFGEGSRLTVL.

This clone was seen a handful of times. V is TRBV9 and J is TRBJ2-5; 8 nucleotides agree with TRBD2. The CDR3 runs 15 residues. Germline CDR1 SGDLS, CDR2 YYNGEE. V shed 0 bases, J shed 1 base, and the junction held 2 bases outside the gene matches. CDR3 bases: TGTGCCAGCAGCGTAGGCGGGGGGATCCAAGAGACCCAGTACTTC. Translation gives CASSVGGGIQETQYF.

The chain combines TRBV4-2 with TRBJ2-1, with 12 bases fitting TRBD2. V trimming: 1 base; J trimming: 2 bases; junction bases outside the gene matches: 0. There are 16 residues in the CDR3. The germline gives CDR1 LGHNA, CDR2 YNFKEQ. CDR3 bases: TGTGCCAGCAGCCAAGCTAGCGGGAGGGCCTACAATGAGCAGTTCTTC. It yields the protein CASSQASGRAYNEQFF.

This clone was picked up a small number of times. This chain links TRBV7-8 with TRBJ2-7; D might be TRBD2 (5 bases). The CDR3 totals 14 residues. Germline CDR1 is SGHVS and CDR2 is FQNEAQ. V lost 0 bases and J lost 4, with 10 bases in between. DNA for the CDR3: TGTGCCAGCAGCTTAGCGGGAGCCGGGTACGAGCAGTACTTC. Translating gives CASSLAGAGYEQYF.